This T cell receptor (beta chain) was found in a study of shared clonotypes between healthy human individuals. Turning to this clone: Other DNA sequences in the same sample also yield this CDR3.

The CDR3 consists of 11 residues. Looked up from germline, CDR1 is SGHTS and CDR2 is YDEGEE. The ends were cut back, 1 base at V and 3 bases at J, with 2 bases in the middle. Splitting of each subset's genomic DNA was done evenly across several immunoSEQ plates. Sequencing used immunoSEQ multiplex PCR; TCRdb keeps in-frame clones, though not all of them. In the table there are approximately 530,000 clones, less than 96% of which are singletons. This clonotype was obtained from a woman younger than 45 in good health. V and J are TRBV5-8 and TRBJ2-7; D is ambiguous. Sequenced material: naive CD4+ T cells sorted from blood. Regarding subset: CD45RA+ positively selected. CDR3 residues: CASSLHYEQYF. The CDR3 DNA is TGTGCCAGCAGCTTGCACTACGAGCAGTACTTC.